A selection of T cell receptor beta chains follows, all from one sample in a study of blood T cell repertoires in COVID-19. TCRdb's table, derived via immunoSEQ multiplex PCR, lists solely in-frame clones and lacks some. The data show roughly 250,000 clones, with roughly 77% seen just once and about 3.5% held by the top ten. The sequencing sample was made of peripheral blood. These receptors were taken from a woman aged 80 or over with acute or convalescent COVID-19. The CDR3 runs from the conserved cysteine through the conserved F or W. A D gene is named only where the DNA matches it firmly. A row's size may be missing; if present it is once, few, many or a size class.

d_call	v_call	clone_size	j_call	cdr3_aa	cdr3_nt
NA	TRBV5-4	NA	TRBJ2-7	CASSLDGPLEQYF	TGTGCCAGCAGCTTGGATGGGCCCCTCGAGCAGTACTTC
TRBD1	TRBV28	NA	TRBJ2-7	CASSLRGRTGEYF	TGTGCCAGCAGTTTAAGGGGGAGGACAGGGGAGTACTTC
TRBD1	TRBV5-1	NA	TRBJ1-1	CASSLGARGDTEAFF	TGCGCCAGCAGCTTGGGCGCCAGGGGGGACACTGAAGCTTTCTTT
NA	TRBV9	NA	TRBJ2-7	CASSPRLVRDEQYF	TGTGCCAGCAGCCCCCGACTAGTTCGAGACGAGCAGTACTTC
NA	TRBV2	NA	TRBJ2-3	CASSTPDTDTQYF	TGTGCCAGCAGTACACCCGACACAGATACGCAGTATTTT
NA	TRBV6-5	NA	TRBJ1-6	CASFGPGGSPLHF	TGTGCCAGCTTTGGACCCGGGGGGTCACCCCTCCACTTT
NA	TRBV5-1	NA	TRBJ2-7	CASSTGHIYEQYF	TGCGCCAGCAGCACGGGACATATCTACGAGCAGTACTTC
NA	TRBV18	NA	TRBJ2-3	CASSPMESTDTQYF	TGTGCCAGCTCACCAATGGAGTCCACAGATACGCAGTATTTT
NA	TRBV5-6	NA	TRBJ2-6	CASSLRFSGANVLTF	TGTGCCAGCAGCTTGCGGTTCTCTGGGGCCAACGTCCTGACTTTC
NA	TRBV6-5	few	TRBJ1-4	CASSYSTGGGEKLFF	TGTGCCAGCAGTTACTCGACGGGAGGCGGAGAAAAACTGTTTTTT
NA	TRBV30	NA	TRBJ1-6	CAWSPQGLKSSPLHF	TGTGCCTGGAGCCCCCAGGGCTTAAAGAGTTCACCCCTCCACTTT
TRBD1	TRBV18	NA	TRBJ1-2	CASSPPNRDRGLYGYTF	TGTGCCAGCTCACCACCGAATCGAGACAGGGGGCTTTATGGCTACACCTTC
TRBD1	TRBV5-1	once	TRBJ1-2	CASSLASDRVHGYTF	TGCGCCAGCAGCTTGGCCTCGGACAGGGTGCATGGCTACACCTTC
TRBD2	TRBV7-6	NA	TRBJ2-3	CASSPWGGGPQDTQYF	TGTGCCAGCAGCCCTTGGGGGGGAGGGCCTCAAGATACGCAGTATTTT
NA	TRBV13	NA	TRBJ2-2	CASSSPQATGELFF	TGTGCCAGCAGCTCACCCCAGGCCACCGGGGAGCTGTTTTTT
TRBD2	TRBV2	NA	TRBJ2-1	CASSPGLAAAYNEQFF	TGTGCCAGCAGTCCTGGACTAGCGGCCGCCTACAATGAGCAGTTCTTC
TRBD1	TRBV4-1	NA	TRBJ2-6	CASSQDGTGLSGANVLTF	TGCGCCAGCAGCCAAGATGGGACAGGGCTCTCTGGGGCCAACGTCCTGACTTTC
NA	TRBV9	NA	TRBJ2-3	CASSSRRTGTDTQYF	TGTGCCAGCAGCTCTCGTCGGACAGGCACAGATACGCAGTATTTT
NA	TRBV12-3/TRBV12-4	NA	TRBJ1-2	CASTLRGGYTF	TGTGCCAGTACCCTTAGAGGTGGCTACACCTTC
NA	TRBV2	NA	TRBJ1-2	CASSGDTNNYGYTF	TGTGCCAGCAGTGGGGACACTAATAACTATGGCTACACCTTC
TRBD2	TRBV5-1	NA	TRBJ2-1	CASSTGLAGSNEQFF	TGCGCCAGCAGCACAGGACTAGCGGGAAGCAATGAGCAGTTCTTC
NA	TRBV9	NA	TRBJ2-3	CASSLRTATSTDTQYF	TGTGCCAGCAGCCTTCGGACAGCCACTAGCACAGATACGCAGTATTTT
TRBD1	TRBV27	NA	TRBJ1-2	CASSPRQGNANYGYTF	TGTGCCAGCAGTCCACGACAGGGTAATGCTAACTATGGCTACACCTTC
TRBD2	TRBV6-5	few	TRBJ2-1	CASRPGGSGNNEQFF	TGTGCCAGCAGACCAGGTGGTAGCGGGAACAATGAGCAGTTCTTC
NA	TRBV6-1	NA	TRBJ1-6	CASSDRGDNSPLHF	TGTGCCAGCAGTGACAGGGGCGACAATTCACCCCTCCACTTT
TRBD1	TRBV19	NA	TRBJ1-2	CASRNMDRVIYGYTF	TGTGCCAGCCGAAATATGGACAGGGTGATCTATGGCTACACCTTC
NA	TRBV19	once	TRBJ2-1	CASAQATTYNEQFF	TGTGCCAGTGCACAGGCGACGACTTACAATGAGCAGTTCTTC